Listed here are 32 T cell receptor beta chains from one sample, sequenced in a study of blood T cells in healthy people across ages. Sample-barcoded 5' priming and a J-beta primer mix drove a second PCR of about 6 to 12 cycles. Each CDR3 protein is one row after TCRdb ran MiXCR on the 5' RACE reads. This table has under 1,000,000 distinct CDR3 sequences, 35% to 50% appearing once. The sequenced material came from blood. Source of these receptors: a man older than 75 in good health.

V gene TRBV20-1 combines with J gene TRBJ1-4; 7 bases agree with TRBD1. The CDR3 loop spans 17 amino acids. Germline V CDR1 and CDR2: DFQATT, SNEGSKA (reference sequence). Trimming cost V 2 bases and J 0 bases; bases outside gene matches: 9. The CDR3 sequence: CSARPPRQGATNEKLFF. In nucleotides, the CDR3 is TGCAGTGCTAGACCCCCCCGACAGGGCGCAACTAATGAAAAACTGTTTTTT.

This chain links TRBV4-2 with TRBJ2-6, with D tentatively TRBD1 (6 bases). Germline CDR1 reads LGHNA; CDR2 reads YNFKEQ. Between the trimmed V and J ends, which lost 3 bases and 2 bases, there was a span of 11 bases. CDR3 length: 16 residues. As DNA, the CDR3 is TGTGCCAGCAGCCACTTCAGGGGAGCTGGGGCCAACGTCCTGACTTTC. Its translation: CASSHFRGAGANVLTF.

This sequence joins TRBV20-1 and TRBJ2-7; 7 bases agree with TRBD2. Germline CDR1 DFQATT, CDR2 SNEGSKA (reference sequence). The trim removed 0 bases at V and 0 bases at J, leaving 5 bases unmatched. CDR3 size: 15 residues. CDR3 DNA: TGCAGTGCTAGAGACAGCAGCGGGACCTCCTACGAGCAGTACTTC. Its translation: CSARDSSGTSYEQYF.

This clonotype was picked up a small number of times. The rearrangement links TRBV7-6 to TRBJ1-2; 9 nucleotides agree with TRBD1. V shed 5 bases and J 4 bases; nucleotides not matched to a gene: 8. The germline V gene has CDR1 SGHVS and CDR2 FNYEAQ. The CDR3 length is 15 residues. The CDR3: CASSPGGQGGYGYTF. The CDR3 DNA reads as TGTGCCAGCAGCCCAGGGGGACAGGGCGGCTATGGCTACACCTTC.

The V and J genes are TRBV5-1 and TRBJ2-5; D possibly corresponds to TRBD2 (6 bases). CDR1 is SGHRS and CDR2 is YFSETQ in the germline V gene. V lost 0 bases and J lost 5, with 14 bases in between. This CDR3 has 15 residues. The CDR3 bases are TGCGCCAGCAGCTTGGCGGCGGGGAAGTGGGAGACCCAGTACTTC. Amino acid sequence: CASSLAAGKWETQYF.

A few counts support this clonotype. V and J are TRBV20-1 and TRBJ2-1; 8 bases fit TRBD2. Germline CDR1 reads DFQATT; CDR2 reads SNEGSKA (reference sequence). V lost 3 bases to trimming and J lost 0 bases; unmatched junction nucleotides: 4. This CDR3 spans 15 amino acids. In nucleotides, the CDR3 is TGCAGTGCTAGTTCCGGGAGGGCCTCCTACAATGAGCAGTTCTTC. Translation gives CSASSGRASYNEQFF.

The chain carries TRBV12-3 or TRBV12-4 and TRBJ1-6; D remains unclear. The germline V and J ends were trimmed by 6 bases and 6 bases, with 6 bases remaining between them. This CDR3 has 12 amino acids. CDR3: CASRSSNSPLHF. The CDR3 coding sequence is TGTGCCAGCAGGAGTTCTAATTCACCCCTCCACTTT.

This clonotype was counted between two and nine times. This chain links TRBV3-1 with TRBJ1-2; D is undetermined. The CDR3 has 15 amino acids. From germline, CDR1 is LGHDT and CDR2 YNNKEL (reference sequence). Trimming stripped 0 bases from V and 4 bases from J, with 12 bases between. The CDR3 bases are TGTGCCAGCAGCCAAGATCTGAGCCGCGGCTATGGCTACACCTTC. Encoded protein: CASSQDLSRGYGYTF.

The V call is TRBV7-8, the J call TRBJ2-1, with TRBD2 matching over 10 bases. J lost 3 bases, V lost 5 bases, and 10 bases had no gene match. The V gene's germline CDR1 is SGHVS and CDR2 FQNEAQ. The CDR3 is 17 amino acids. CDR3 DNA: TGTGCCAGCAGCCCCAGCCTAGCGGGAGATCTCTACAATGAGCAGTTCTTC. Protein: CASSPSLAGDLYNEQFF.

The chain uses TRBV27 and TRBJ2-7, with 7 bases that match TRBD2. After removal of 3 bases from V and 3 bases from J, the junction contained 5 bases not matched to a gene. This CDR3 region has 14 residues. The germline gives CDR1 MNHEY, CDR2 SMNVEV (reference sequence). CDR3 loop: CASSLKREGYEQYF. CDR3 coding DNA: TGTGCCAGCAGTTTGAAGAGGGAGGGCTACGAGCAGTACTTC.

This clonotype was counted only a few times. The J gene is TRBJ2-3, the V gene TRBV2; D is undetermined. Germline CDR1 SNHLY, CDR2 FYNNEI. CDR3 length equals 14 residues. Deletions cut 6 bases from V and 4 bases from J, with 14 bases between. DNA of the CDR3: TGTGCCAGCAGAATCAACCCCCAGCCAGATACGCAGTATTTT. It yields the protein CASRINPQPDTQYF.

This clonotype has more than one count but fewer than ten. The V call is TRBV2, the J call TRBJ2-1; D is uncertain. V lost 4 bases and J lost 1, with 8 bases in between. The CDR3 runs 14 residues. Germline V lookup: CDR1 SNHLY, CDR2 FYNNEI. CDR3 sequence: CASSARRSYNEQFF. The CDR3 nucleotides read TGTGCCAGCAGTGCCAGGCGGTCCTACAATGAGCAGTTCTTC.

The chain recombines TRBV30 with TRBJ2-7, with a possible D match to TRBD1 (5 bases). Germline V gene lookup returns CDR1 GTSNPN and CDR2 SVGIG (reference sequence). Trimming cost V 3 bases and J 6 bases, with 9 bases left between them. CDR3 length: 11 residues. The CDR3 DNA sequence: TGTGCCTGGAGCTCCAGGGCCGAGCAGTACTTC. Its translation: CAWSSRAEQYF. The full variable domain, with the rest looked up from reference TRBV30 and TRBJ2-7, is SQTIHQWPATLVQPVGSPLSLECTVEGTSNPNLYWYRQAAGRGLQLLFYSVGIGQISSEVPQNLSASRPQDRQFILSSKKLLLSDSGFYLCAWSSRAEQYFGPGTRLTVT.

The genes are TRBV7-8 and TRBJ1-1; 9 bases are a match to TRBD1. CDR3 size: 15 residues. In germline, CDR1 is SGHVS, CDR2 FQNEAQ. Trimming at V came to 6 bases and at J to 3 bases, leaving 8 bases not matched to a gene. The CDR3 bases are TGTGCCAGCAGTCGTACAGGGGGCTACGACACTGAAGCTTTCTTT. It specifies CASSRTGGYDTEAFF.

This clonotype was counted at least ten times. V gene TRBV28 combines with J gene TRBJ2-1; 8 bases fit TRBD2. Trimming cost V 6 bases and J 7 bases; bases outside gene matches: 14. CDR3 length equals 16 residues. Germline values: CDR1 MDHEN, CDR2 SYDVKM. The CDR3 nucleotides read TGTGCCAGCAGGCTGGGCGGAGGACTAGCAAGTAATGAGCAGTTCTTC. Its translation: CASRLGGGLASNEQFF.

The chain is built from TRBV20-1 and TRBJ2-3; no clear D. Germline assignment: CDR1 DFQATT and CDR2 SNEGSKA (reference sequence). Deletions cut 6 bases from V and 4 bases from J, with 14 bases between. CDR3 length: 13 residues. DNA of the CDR3: TGCAGTGCCATTGGCCTTTTTGCAGATACGCAGTATTTT. Its translation is CSAIGLFADTQYF.

The chain recombines TRBV6-5 with TRBJ2-4; D gene unclear. The end of the DNA aligns better with TRBJ2-7, so the J call may be wrong. The CDR3 loop spans 11 amino acids. Germline values: CDR1 MNHEY, CDR2 SVGAGI. Here the CDR3 reads CASRLGFEQYF. The CDR3 DNA reads TGTGCCAGCAGACTCGGATTCGAGCAGTACTTC.

This clonotype was detected many times. The chain employs TRBV4-1 and TRBJ2-7; 9 nucleotides match TRBD1. Germline lookup yields CDR1 MGHRA and CDR2 YSYEKL. The CDR3 extends over 17 amino acids. V trimming: 4 bases; J trimming: 4 bases; junction bases outside the gene matches: 14. In DNA form, the CDR3 reads TGCGCCAGCAGCCCCCGGACAGGGGCTGCCCCAACTTACGAGCAGTACTTC. This codes for CASSPRTGAAPTYEQYF.

This chain links TRBV9 with TRBJ2-5; 7 nucleotides align to TRBD1. The length of the CDR3 is 13 residues. The J segment lost 2 bases and the V segment lost 4 bases, leaving 2 bases of the junction unmatched. CDR1 is SGDLS and CDR2 is YYNGEE in the germline V gene. CDR3 DNA: TGTGCCAGCAGCACCAGGGGGCAAGAGACCCAGTACTTC. This gives the protein CASSTRGQETQYF.

This clonotype occurred a few times. The V call is TRBV29-1, the J call TRBJ2-2, with D perhaps TRBD1 (5 bases). Germline assignment: CDR1 SQVTM and CDR2 ANQGSEA. Trimming stripped 3 bases from V and 5 bases from J, with 10 bases between. This CDR3 region has 13 residues. The CDR3 is CSVDDSRTGELFF. The DNA for the CDR3 is TGCAGCGTTGACGACAGTAGGACCGGGGAGCTGTTTTTT.

As regards this clonotype: The CDR3 does not close with the conserved phenylalanine or tryptophan, likely indicating a read error. The genes are TRBV7-2 and TRBJ2-7, with D unclear. Germline values: CDR1 SGHTA, CDR2 FQGNSA. V was trimmed by 0 bases and J by 6 bases, leaving 3 bases between them. The CDR3 totals 11 residues. CDR3 sequence reads: CASSLAVEQYL. CDR3 sequence (DNA): TGTGCCAGCAGCTTAGCGGTCGAGCAGTACTTA.

This clonotype has just a few counts. V is TRBV12-3 or TRBV12-4 and J is TRBJ2-1; no firm D call. V lost 5 bases, J lost 6 bases, and 11 bases lay in between. CDR3 size: 13 residues. CDR3 sequence: CASSGVARNEQFF. CDR3 nucleotide sequence: TGTGCCAGCAGTGGGGTGGCGCGCAATGAGCAGTTCTTC.

In this sample, this clonotype turned up a few times. V is TRBV20-1 and J is TRBJ2-1, with D perhaps matching TRBD2 (5 bases). The CDR3 runs to 13 residues. Germline V gene data show CDR1 as DFQATT and CDR2 as SNEGSKA (reference sequence). V was shortened by 7 bases and J by 6 bases, with 16 bases between the two germline ends. In DNA form, the CDR3 reads TGCAGTGGTGGCGGGCCCCTCATCAATGAGCAGTTCTTC. Encoded protein: CSGGGPLINEQFF.

The chain couples TRBV6-2 or TRBV6-3 to TRBJ1-2; 8 nucleotides line up with TRBD1. The V gene's germline CDR1 is MNHEY and CDR2 SVGEGT. The CDR3 length is 18 residues. Losses at the gene ends were 6 bases for V and 4 bases for J; bases not matched to a gene: 19. The CDR3 DNA follows: TGTGCCAGCAGCCCCTTGGGGGACAGGTTACTAACTACCTATGGCTACACCTTC. As protein: CASSPLGDRLLTTYGYTF.

This sequence joins TRBV9 and TRBJ2-5; no clear D gene. The CDR3 loop spans 14 amino acids. Trimming took 0 bases from V and 5 from J, leaving 11 bases between them. Germline V CDR1 and CDR2: SGDLS, YYNGEE. The CDR3 loop is CASSVGSSWETQYF. CDR3 coding DNA: TGTGCCAGCAGCGTAGGATCATCTTGGGAGACCCAGTACTTC.

Points on this clonotype: A much larger clone lies one base from this, so it may be a read error. The V and J genes are TRBV5-4 and TRBJ2-1, with D unclear. The CDR3 contains 14 residues. The V gene lost 3 bases and the J gene lost 8 bases, with 15 bases spanning the gap. Per the germline V gene, CDR1 is SGHNT and CDR2 is YYREEE (reference sequence). CDR3 residues: CASSSGLHVDEQFF. The CDR3 DNA reads as TGTGCCAGCAGCTCCGGGCTCCACGTCGATGAGCAGTTCTTC.

This rearrangement joins TRBV28 to TRBJ2-3, with no clear D. The CDR3 sequence is 13 residues long. Germline lookup yields CDR1 MDHEN and CDR2 SYDVKM. Trimming cost V 7 bases and J 3 bases, with 11 bases left between them. For the CDR3, the DNA is TGTGCCAGCAACTCTCTACGGACAGATACGCAGTATTTT. Its protein product is CASNSLRTDTQYF.

This chain uses TRBV12-3 or TRBV12-4 with TRBJ2-3; 8 bases agree with TRBD2. The CDR3 has 20 residues. J lost 2 bases, V lost 1 base, and 17 bases had no gene match. The CDR3 coding sequence is TGTGCCAGCAGTTTAGTGAGGGCCGGACTAGCCTTCGGATACACAGATACGCAGTATTTT. It encodes CASSLVRAGLAFGYTDTQYF.

The rearrangement joins TRBV4-1 to TRBJ1-2; D might be TRBD1 (6 bases). V shed 1 base and J shed 6 bases, with 27 bases lying between them. This CDR3 spans 19 amino acids. Germline CDR1 MGHRA, CDR2 YSYEKL. In DNA form, the CDR3 reads TGCGCCAGCAGCCAAGCAGCCCTCCCAATAGGGCAGGGGAAAAATGGCTACACCTTC. Amino acid sequence: CASSQAALPIGQGKNGYTF.

The chain employs TRBV20-1 and TRBJ2-5; perhaps TRBD2 as D (6 bases). The J call is uncertain, as TRBJ2-7 better fits the DNA end. Germline CDR1 is DFQATT and CDR2 is SNEGSKA (reference sequence). The CDR3 extends over 14 amino acids. The CDR3 loop reads CSARVGSRYYEQYF. As DNA, the CDR3 is TGCAGTGCTAGAGTCGGGAGCCGATACTACGAGCAGTACTTC.

CDR3 sequence (DNA): TGCAGCGTTGGTCTACTAGCCCCGGATTCGGGCTACACCTTC. Translating it yields CSVGLLAPDSGYTF. V usage is TRBV29-1 and J usage is TRBJ1-2; D remains unclear. Between the trimmed V and J ends, which lost 4 bases and 8 bases, there was a span of 20 bases. Germline assignment: CDR1 SQVTM and CDR2 ANQGSEA. The CDR3 contains 14 residues.

The chain carries TRBV6-2 or TRBV6-3 and TRBJ2-7; D possibly corresponds to TRBD1 (5 bases). Germline assignment: CDR1 MNHEY and CDR2 SVGEGT. The CDR3 runs 12 residues. The ends were cut back, 6 bases at V and 2 bases at J, with 8 bases in the middle. CDR3 nucleotides: TGTGCCAGCAGGACAGAGACCTACGAGCAGTACTTC. Protein product: CASRTETYEQYF.